A single T cell receptor beta chain is shown here with its context. The antigen is unknown. Germline V lookup: CDR1 MNHEY, CDR2 SMNVEV (reference sequence). Trimming at V came to 1 base and at J to 8 bases, leaving 6 bases not matched to a gene. This CDR3 is built from 14 residues. The primer mix had 60 Vbeta and 13 Jbeta primers. Only in-frame clones appear in the TCRdb table, and some are missing; sequencing was by immunoSEQ multiplex PCR. The sample consists of 140,000 or so clones, approximately 9% of them appearing once. This specimen belongs to a study of cytomegalovirus exposure and HLA in healthy donors. Study-wide findings and caveats: Usually a TCR sequence was rare, but some public TCRs were found in many donors.

Sequenced sample: PBMCs. The source of this sequence is a male donor in good health and CMV-seronegative. V gene TRBV27 combines with J gene TRBJ1-2; 8 bases agree with TRBD1. The CDR3 here is CASSLWQGAEGYTF. The CDR3 nucleotides are TGTGCCAGCAGTTTATGGCAGGGGGCGGAGGGCTACACCTTC.